Described below is a single T cell receptor beta chain sequence and its context. These data come from a study of control samples from healthy donors and cancer patients. Between the trimmed V and J ends, which lost 4 bases and 6 bases, there was a span of 6 bases. CDR3 length: 10 amino acids. Looked up from germline, CDR1 is SQVTM and CDR2 is ANQGSEA. The data were produced by immunoSEQ multiplex PCR, yet TCRdb's version contains in-frame clones alone and is incomplete. This table has roughly 84,000 clones, about nine tenths appearing once. The receptor was derived from a man aged 45 to 65 in good health. The sample was blood. The chain carries TRBV29-1 and TRBJ1-2, with D hard to call. This CDR3 reads CSVAGDGYTF. Written as DNA, the CDR3 is TGCAGCGTTGCAGGAGATGGCTACACCTTC.